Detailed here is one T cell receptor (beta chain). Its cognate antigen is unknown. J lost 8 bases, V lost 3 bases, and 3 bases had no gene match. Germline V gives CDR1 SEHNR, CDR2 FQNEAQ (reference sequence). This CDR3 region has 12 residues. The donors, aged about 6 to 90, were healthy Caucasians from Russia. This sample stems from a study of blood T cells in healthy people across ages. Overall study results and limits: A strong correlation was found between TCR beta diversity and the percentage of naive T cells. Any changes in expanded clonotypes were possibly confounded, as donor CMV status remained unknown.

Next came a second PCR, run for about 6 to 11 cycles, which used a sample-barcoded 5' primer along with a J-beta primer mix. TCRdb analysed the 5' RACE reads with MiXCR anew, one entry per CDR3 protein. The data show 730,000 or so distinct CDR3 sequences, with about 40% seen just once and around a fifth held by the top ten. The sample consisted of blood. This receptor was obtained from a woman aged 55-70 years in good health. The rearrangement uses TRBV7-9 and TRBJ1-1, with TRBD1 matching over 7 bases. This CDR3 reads CASSLADREAFF. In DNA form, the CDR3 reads TGTGCCAGCAGCTTGGCGGACAGGGAAGCTTTCTTT.